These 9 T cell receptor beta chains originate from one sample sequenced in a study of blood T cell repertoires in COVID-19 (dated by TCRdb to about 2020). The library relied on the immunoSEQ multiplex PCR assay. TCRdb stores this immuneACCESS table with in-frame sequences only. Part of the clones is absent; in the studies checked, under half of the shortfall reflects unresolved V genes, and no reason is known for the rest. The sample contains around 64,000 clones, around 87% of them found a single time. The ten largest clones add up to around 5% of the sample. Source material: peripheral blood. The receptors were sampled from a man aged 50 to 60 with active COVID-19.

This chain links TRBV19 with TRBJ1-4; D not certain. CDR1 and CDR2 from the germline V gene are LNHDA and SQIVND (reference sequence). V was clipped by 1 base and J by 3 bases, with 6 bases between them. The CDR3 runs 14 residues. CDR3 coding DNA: TGTGCCAGTAGTATAGGCTACCCTAATGAAAAACTGTTTTTT. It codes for CASSIGYPNEKLFF.

CDR3 loop: CASSPGGGKETQYF. The CDR3 coding sequence is TGTGCCAGCAGCCCCGGTGGGGGGAAAGAGACCCAGTACTTC. The chain joins TRBV5-5 to TRBJ2-5; D may be TRBD2 (6 bases). This CDR3 comprises 14 residues. The V and J ends lost 4 bases and 3 bases respectively, with 13 bases between them. Per the germline V gene, CDR1 is SGHKS and CDR2 is YYEKEE (reference sequence).

The CDR3 loop reads CASSLDAGVYEQYF. The CDR3 DNA follows: TGTGCCAGCAGCTTGGATGCCGGAGTGTACGAGCAGTACTTC. This chain connects TRBV5-4 to TRBJ2-7; D unresolved. This CDR3 contains 14 residues. Germline assignment: CDR1 SGHNT and CDR2 YYREEE (reference sequence). Trimming shortened V by 0 bases and J by 4 bases, and 11 bases separated the two germline ends. The variable domain in full, completed from reference TRBV5-4 and TRBJ2-7, reads ETGVTQSPTHLIKTRGQQVTLRCSSQSGHNTVSWYQQALGQGPQFIFQYYREEENGRGNFPPRFSGLQFPNYSSELNVNALELDDSALYLCASSLDAGVYEQYFGPGTRLTVT.

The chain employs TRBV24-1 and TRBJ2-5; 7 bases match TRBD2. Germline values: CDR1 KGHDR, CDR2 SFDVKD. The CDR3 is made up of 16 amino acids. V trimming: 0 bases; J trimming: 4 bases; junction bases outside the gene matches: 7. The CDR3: CATSDLGRSGGETQYF. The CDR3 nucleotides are TGTGCCACCAGTGATTTGGGCAGATCGGGGGGAGAGACCCAGTACTTC.

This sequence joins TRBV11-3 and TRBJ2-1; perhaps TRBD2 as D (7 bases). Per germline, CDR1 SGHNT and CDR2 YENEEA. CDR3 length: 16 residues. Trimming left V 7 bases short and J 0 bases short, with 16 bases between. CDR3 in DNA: TGTGCCAGCACTTTAAGGGGGGGGCCCTCCTACAATGAGCAGTTCTTC. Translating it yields CASTLRGGPSYNEQFF.

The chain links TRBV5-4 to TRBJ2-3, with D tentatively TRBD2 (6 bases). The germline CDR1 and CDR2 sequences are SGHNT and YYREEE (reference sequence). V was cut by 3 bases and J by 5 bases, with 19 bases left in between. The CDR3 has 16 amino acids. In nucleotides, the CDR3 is TGTGCCAGCAGCTCCCTGGGCGGGACGGGTGGAGATACGCAGTATTTT. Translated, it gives CASSSLGGTGGDTQYF.

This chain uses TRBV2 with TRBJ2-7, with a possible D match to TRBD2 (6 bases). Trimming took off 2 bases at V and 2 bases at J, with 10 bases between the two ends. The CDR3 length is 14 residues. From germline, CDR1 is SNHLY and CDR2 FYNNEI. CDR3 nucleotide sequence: TGTGCCAGCAGTGAAACCGGGAGCCCCTACGAGCAGTACTTC. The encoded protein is CASSETGSPYEQYF.

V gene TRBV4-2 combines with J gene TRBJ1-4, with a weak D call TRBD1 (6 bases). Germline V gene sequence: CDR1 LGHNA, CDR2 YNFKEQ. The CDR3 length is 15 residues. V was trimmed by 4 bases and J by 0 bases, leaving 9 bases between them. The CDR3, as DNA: TGTGCCAGCAGCCGACAGGCCGCAACTAATGAAAAACTGTTTTTT. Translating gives CASSRQAATNEKLFF.

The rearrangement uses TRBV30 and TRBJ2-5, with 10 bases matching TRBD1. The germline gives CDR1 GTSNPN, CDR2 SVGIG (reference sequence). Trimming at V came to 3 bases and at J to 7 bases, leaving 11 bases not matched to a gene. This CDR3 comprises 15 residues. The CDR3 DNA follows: TGTGCCTGGAGAACCGCGGACAGGGGGATCGGGACCCAGTACTTC. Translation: CAWRTADRGIGTQYF.